This T cell receptor (beta chain) appears in the sequencing data of a study of T cell responses to AZD1222 COVID-19 vaccine. Overall study findings and caveats: CD4 TCRs associated with vaccination spanned spike, dominating at 160-218 and 743-854.

Notes on this clone: Its antigen is not known.

V gave up 3 bases and J gave up 7 bases, with 10 bases separating them. The CDR3 is 13 residues long. Clones were read by immunoSEQ multiplex PCR, and TCRdb kept only the in-frame ones, dropping some. The sample shows approximately 210,000 clones, about 89% of them seen only once. The study pooled second doses at about 4 or about 12 weeks. This specimen was peripheral blood, taken 28 days after the second AZD1222 dose. The receptor was derived from an adult who received the AZD1222 COVID-19 vaccine. This chain joins TRBV12-3 or TRBV12-4 and TRBJ1-5, with D unclear. CDR3 sequence (DNA): TGTGCCAGCAGTTTCAGAGAAGGACAGCCCCAGCATTTT. Its protein product is CASSFREGQPQHF.